A selection of T cell receptor beta chains follows, all from one sample in a study of early stage breast cancer tumors. TCRdb's copy holds only in-frame clones and misses some; the assay was immunoSEQ multiplex PCR. The sample shows about 72,000 clones, 79% of them seen only once. The specimen sequenced was blood. Receptors originate from a person in their sixties with breast cancer. The CDR3 runs from the conserved cysteine through the conserved F or W. D genes are given only for firm matches. Size is omitted from some rows. Given values are once, few, many or a class for expanded clones.

>-|few|TRBV4-2|15|TRBJ2-1
CASSQDREVYNEQFF
TGTGCCAGCAGCCAAGATCGGGAAGTCTACAATGAGCAGTTCTTC
>-|-|TRBV28|11|TRBJ1-2
CASSQDTRYTF
TGTGCCAGCAGCCAGGACACCCGCTACACCTTC
>TRBD1|-|TRBV5-6|14|TRBJ1-2
CASSWGQVVGGYTF
TGTGCCAGCAGCTGGGGACAGGTCGTCGGGGGCTACACCTTC
>-|-|TRBV27|13|TRBJ2-5
CATRRGEQETQYF
TGTGCCACCCGCAGGGGCGAGCAAGAGACCCAGTACTTC
>-|-|TRBV6-6|15|TRBJ1-2
CASSSPGQANYGYTF
TGTGCCAGCAGTTCCCCGGGACAAGCTAACTATGGCTACACCTTC
>-|-|TRBV6-5|15|TRBJ2-3
CASSYSSVSTDTQYF
TGTGCCAGCAGTTACTCCTCAGTCAGCACAGATACGCAGTATTTT
>TRBD1|-|TRBV11-3|14|TRBJ2-2
CASSPRGPGGELFF
TGTGCCAGCAGCCCCAGGGGGCCGGGCGGGGAGCTGTTTTTT
>-|-|TRBV19|15|TRBJ2-3
CASKGGAGHTDTQYF
TGTGCCAGTAAAGGCGGAGCGGGACACACAGATACGCAGTATTTT
>TRBD1|-|TRBV7-9|16|TRBJ2-1
CASSPLTGQGSDEQFF
TGTGCCAGCAGCCCCCTGACGGGACAGGGTAGTGATGAGCAGTTCTTC
>TRBD1|-|TRBV28|14|TRBJ1-1
CASSSTGGRTEAFF
TGTGCCAGCAGTTCGACAGGGGGGAGAACTGAAGCTTTCTTT
>TRBD2|-|TRBV6-1|14|TRBJ2-3
CASRDGGASSTQYF
TGTGCCAGCAGAGACGGGGGGGCCAGTAGTACGCAGTATTTT
>-|once|TRBV28|16|TRBJ2-7
CASSLLRPVSSYEQYF
TGTGCCAGCAGTTTACTCCGGCCAGTTAGCTCCTACGAGCAGTACTTC
>-|-|TRBV14|18|TRBJ2-1
CASSQPFSRGTKYNEQFF
TGTGCCAGCAGCCAACCTTTTTCGCGGGGCACAAAATACAATGAGCAGTTCTTC
>TRBD2|-|TRBV11-2|15|TRBJ2-3
CASSLGGTRTDTQYF
TGTGCCAGCAGCTTAGGGGGGACTAGAACAGATACGCAGTATTTT
>-|-|TRBV19|17|TRBJ2-1
CASSIPPAGSALNEQFF
TGTGCCAGTAGTATACCCCCGGCAGGGTCCGCCCTCAATGAGCAGTTCTTC
>-|-|TRBV4-1|18|TRBJ2-3
CASSQTVFGGARTDTQYF
TGCGCCAGCAGCCAAACCGTTTTTGGGGGCGCGCGAACAGATACGCAGTATTTT
>TRBD2|once|TRBV10-3|15|TRBJ2-3
CAISEATSRTDTQYF
TGTGCCATCAGTGAGGCGACTAGCCGCACAGATACGCAGTATTTT
>-|once|TRBV23-1|15|TRBJ2-3
CASSQSLVPPDTQYF
TGCGCCAGCAGTCAATCGTTGGTCCCCCCAGATACGCAGTATTTT
>TRBD2|-|TRBV27|18|TRBJ2-3
CASSFFPSGRVGTDTQYF
TGTGCCAGCAGTTTCTTTCCTAGCGGGAGGGTGGGAACAGATACGCAGTATTTT